This T cell receptor (beta chain) was recorded in a study of Graves' ophthalmopathy and Graves' hyperthyroidism. Findings and limits, study-wide: The majority of expanded thyroid clonotypes above 0.001 frequency also occurred in blood.

CDR3 length equals 15 residues. Germline CDR1 MDHEN, CDR2 SYDVKM. V lost 6 bases, J lost 3 bases, and 8 bases stayed unmatched. This clonotype was found a few times. Antigen: not known. RNA served as the template for amplifying TCR beta CDR3 regions. An initial RT-PCR round employing HTBI primers preceded a second-round multiplex PCR. TCRdb used MiXCR to reprocess the multiplex PCR reads, holding one entry per CDR3 protein. The sample includes a few hundred thousand distinct CDR3 sequences, 35% to 45% of them seen just once. This receptor was taken from an adult man with Graves' hyperthyroidism. This chain uses TRBV28 with TRBJ1-5; the match to TRBD1 covers 7 bases. What was sequenced was peripheral blood or thyroid tissue (not recorded which). The CDR3 here is CASRQTGFLNQPQHF. The CDR3 nucleotides read TGTGCCAGCAGGCAGACAGGGTTCCTCAATCAGCCCCAGCATTTT.